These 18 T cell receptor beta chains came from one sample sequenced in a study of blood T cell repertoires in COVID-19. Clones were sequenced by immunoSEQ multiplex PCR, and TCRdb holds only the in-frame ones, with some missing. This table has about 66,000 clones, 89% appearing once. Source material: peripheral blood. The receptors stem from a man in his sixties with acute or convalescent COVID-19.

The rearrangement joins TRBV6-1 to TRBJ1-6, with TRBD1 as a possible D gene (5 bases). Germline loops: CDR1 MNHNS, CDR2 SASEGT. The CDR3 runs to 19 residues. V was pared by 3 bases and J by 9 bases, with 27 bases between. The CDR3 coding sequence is TGTGCCAGCAGTGAGTTAAGAGACAGAATCCATGGTCGCGGTTCACCCCTCCACTTT. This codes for CASSELRDRIHGRGSPLHF.

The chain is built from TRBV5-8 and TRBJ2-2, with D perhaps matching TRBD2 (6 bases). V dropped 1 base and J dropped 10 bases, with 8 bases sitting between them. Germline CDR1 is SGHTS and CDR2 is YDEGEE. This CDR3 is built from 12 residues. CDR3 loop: CASSLRRAELFF. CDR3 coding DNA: TGTGCCAGCAGCTTGAGGAGGGCGGAGCTGTTTTTT.

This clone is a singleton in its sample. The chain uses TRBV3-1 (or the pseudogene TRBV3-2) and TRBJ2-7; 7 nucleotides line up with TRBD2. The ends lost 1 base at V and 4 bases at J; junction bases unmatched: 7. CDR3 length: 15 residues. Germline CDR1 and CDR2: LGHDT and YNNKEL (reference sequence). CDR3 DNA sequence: TGTGCCAGCAGCCAAGTCCTCGGGGGGTTTTACGAGCAGTACTTC. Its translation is CASSQVLGGFYEQYF.

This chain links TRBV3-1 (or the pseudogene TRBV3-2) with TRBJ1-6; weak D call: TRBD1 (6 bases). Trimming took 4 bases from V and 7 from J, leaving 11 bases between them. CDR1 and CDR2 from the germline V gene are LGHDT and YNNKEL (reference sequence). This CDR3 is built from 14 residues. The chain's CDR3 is CASSLPDRNSPLHF. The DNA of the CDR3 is TGTGCCAGCAGCCTACCTGACAGGAATTCACCCCTCCACTTT.

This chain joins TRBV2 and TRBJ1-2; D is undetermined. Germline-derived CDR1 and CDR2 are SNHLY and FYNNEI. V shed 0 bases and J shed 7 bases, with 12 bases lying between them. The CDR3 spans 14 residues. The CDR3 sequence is CASSEAPRGGGYTF. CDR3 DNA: TGTGCCAGCAGTGAAGCGCCACGGGGTGGTGGCTACACCTTC.

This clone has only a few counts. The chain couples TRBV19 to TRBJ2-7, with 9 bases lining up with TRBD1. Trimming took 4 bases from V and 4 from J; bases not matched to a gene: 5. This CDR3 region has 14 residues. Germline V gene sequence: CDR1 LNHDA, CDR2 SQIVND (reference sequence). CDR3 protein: CASSTTGGKYEQYF. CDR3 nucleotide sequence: TGTGCCAGTAGTACAACAGGGGGCAAGTACGAGCAGTACTTC.

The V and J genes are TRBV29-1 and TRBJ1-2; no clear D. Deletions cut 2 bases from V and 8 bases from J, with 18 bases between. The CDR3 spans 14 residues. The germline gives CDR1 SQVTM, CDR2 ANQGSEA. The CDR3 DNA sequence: TGCAGCGTTGAACCCACTCCGGAGGTCAGGGGCTACACCTTC. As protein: CSVEPTPEVRGYTF.

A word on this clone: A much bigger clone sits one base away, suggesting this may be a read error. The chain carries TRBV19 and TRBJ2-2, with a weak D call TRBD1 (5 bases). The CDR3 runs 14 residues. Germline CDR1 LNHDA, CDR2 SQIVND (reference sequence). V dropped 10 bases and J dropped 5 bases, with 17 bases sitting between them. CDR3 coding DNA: TGTGCCAATAGCCGCTGGGCAGGGACCGGGGAGCTGTTTTTT. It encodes CANSRWAGTGELFF.

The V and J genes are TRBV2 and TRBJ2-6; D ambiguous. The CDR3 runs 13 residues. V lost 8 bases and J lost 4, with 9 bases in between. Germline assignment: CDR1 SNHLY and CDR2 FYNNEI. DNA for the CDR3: TGTGCCAGCGGGTGGGCCGGGGCCAACGTCCTGACTTTC. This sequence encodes CASGWAGANVLTF.

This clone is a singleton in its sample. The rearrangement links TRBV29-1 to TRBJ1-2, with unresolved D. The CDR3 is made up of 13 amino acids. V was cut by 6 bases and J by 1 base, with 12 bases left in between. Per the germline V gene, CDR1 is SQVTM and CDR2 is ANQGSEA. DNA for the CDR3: TGCAGCGTCGAGCCAGGTCTTAACTATGGCTACACCTTC. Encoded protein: CSVEPGLNYGYTF. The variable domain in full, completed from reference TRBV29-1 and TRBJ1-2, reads SAVISQKPSRDICQRGTSLTIQCQVDSQVTMMFWYRQQPGQSLTLIATANQGSEATYESGFVIDKFPISRPNLTFSTLTVSNMSPEDSSIYLCSVEPGLNYGYTFGSGTRLTVV.

The CDR3 sequence: CASSLAPDSSKLFF. The CDR3 DNA reads TGCGCCAGCAGCTTGGCTCCCGACAGCTCAAAACTGTTTTTT. The rearrangement joins TRBV5-1 to TRBJ1-4; D is possibly TRBD1 (5 bases). V shed 0 bases and J shed 10 bases, with 13 bases lying between them. This CDR3 has 14 amino acids. Germline V gene sequence: CDR1 SGHRS, CDR2 YFSETQ.

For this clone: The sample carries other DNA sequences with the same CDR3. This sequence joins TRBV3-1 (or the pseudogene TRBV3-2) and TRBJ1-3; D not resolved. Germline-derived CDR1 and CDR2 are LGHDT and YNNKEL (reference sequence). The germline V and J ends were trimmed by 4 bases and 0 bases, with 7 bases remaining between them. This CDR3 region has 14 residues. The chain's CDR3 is CASSLLSSGNTIYF. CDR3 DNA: TGTGCCAGCAGCCTATTGAGCTCTGGAAACACCATATATTTT.

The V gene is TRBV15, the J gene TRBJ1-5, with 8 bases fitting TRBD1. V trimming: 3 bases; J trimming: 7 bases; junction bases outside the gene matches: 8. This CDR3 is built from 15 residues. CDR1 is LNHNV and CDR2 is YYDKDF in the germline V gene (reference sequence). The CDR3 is CATSRGRQGIQPQHF. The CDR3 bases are TGTGCCACCAGCAGGGGCCGACAGGGGATCCAGCCCCAGCATTTT.

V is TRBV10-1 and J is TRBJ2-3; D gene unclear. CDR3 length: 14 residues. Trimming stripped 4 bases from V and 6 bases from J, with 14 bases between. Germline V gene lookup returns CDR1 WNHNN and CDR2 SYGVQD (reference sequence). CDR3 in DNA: TGCGCCAGCAGTGGTGGAGTTCCCAGCGATACGCAGTATTTT. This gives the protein CASSGGVPSDTQYF.

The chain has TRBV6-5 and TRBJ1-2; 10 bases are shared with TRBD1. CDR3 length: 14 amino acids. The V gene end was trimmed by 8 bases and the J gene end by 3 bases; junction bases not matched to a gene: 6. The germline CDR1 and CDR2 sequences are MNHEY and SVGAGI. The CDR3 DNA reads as TGTGCCAGCGGTATAGGGACAGGGGACTATGGCTACACCTTC. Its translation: CASGIGTGDYGYTF.

Here the CDR3 DNA reads TGTGCCAGCAGCTTAAACAGGGGCTTTCTTTACGAGCAGTACTTC. This gives the protein CASSLNRGFLYEQYF. The J gene is TRBJ2-7, the V gene TRBV7-2; 7 bases are a match to TRBD1. V lost 2 bases, J lost 4 bases, and 8 bases stayed unmatched. The germline CDR1 and CDR2 sequences are SGHTA and FQGNSA. The CDR3 is 15 residues long.

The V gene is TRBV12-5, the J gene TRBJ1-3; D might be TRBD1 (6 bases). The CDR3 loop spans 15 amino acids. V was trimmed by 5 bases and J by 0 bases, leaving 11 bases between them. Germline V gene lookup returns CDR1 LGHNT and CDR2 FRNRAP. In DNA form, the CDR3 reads TGTGCTAGTGGTGGGGGGGCAGACTCTGGAAACACCATATATTTT. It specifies CASGGGADSGNTIYF. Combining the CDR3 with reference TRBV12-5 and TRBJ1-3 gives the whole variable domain DARVTQTPRHKVTEMGQEVTMRCQPILGHNTVFWYRQTMMQGLELLAYFRNRAPLDDSGMPKDRFSAEMPDATLATLKIQPSEPRDSAVYFCASGGGADSGNTIYFGEGSWLTVV.

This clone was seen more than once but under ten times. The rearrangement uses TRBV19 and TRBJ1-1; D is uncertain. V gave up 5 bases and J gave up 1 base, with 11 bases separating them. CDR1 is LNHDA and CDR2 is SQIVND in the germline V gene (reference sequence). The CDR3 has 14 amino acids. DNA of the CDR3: TGTGCCAGTAGTCTCTTTACGGGGAACACTGAAGCTTTCTTT. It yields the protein CASSLFTGNTEAFF.